This record covers a single T cell receptor beta chain. These data are taken from a study of blood T cell repertoires in COVID-19. Profiling relied on immunoSEQ multiplex PCR, and the TCRdb table lists in-frame clones only, not all of them. Counted here are approximately 430,000 clones, approximately 90% occurring once; the ten biggest clones make up more than 1.4%. The germline CDR1 and CDR2 sequences are PRHDT and FYEKMQ (reference sequence). This CDR3 region has 17 residues. V lost 1 base, J lost 0 bases, and 10 bases lay in between. The sequence was collected from a woman in her 30s with active or convalescent COVID-19. Sequenced: peripheral blood. The V gene is TRBV13, the J gene TRBJ2-6; no reliable D call. The CDR3 sequence is CASSLEQVTSGANVLTF. Here the CDR3 DNA reads TGTGCCAGCAGCTTAGAGCAGGTAACCTCTGGGGCCAACGTCCTGACTTTC.